What follows is one T cell receptor beta chain and its context. This entry is derived from a study of T cell changes during pregnancy in multiple sclerosis. Profiling relied on immunoSEQ multiplex PCR, and the TCRdb table lists in-frame clones only, not all of them. The table has some 99,000 clones, around 92% seen once. The V gene's germline CDR1 is SGDLS and CDR2 YYNGEE. Deletions cut 1 base from V and 1 base from J, with 8 bases between. The CDR3 is 15 residues long. Sample: peripheral blood, taken after pregnancy. V usage is TRBV9 and J usage is TRBJ2-2, with D hard to call. The sequence was obtained from a female donor in good health, enrolled as a control in a pregnancy study. The CDR3 DNA follows: TGTGCCAGCAGCGTAACCACGGGGAACACCGGGGAGCTGTTTTTT. Its translation: CASSVTTGNTGELFF.